This T cell receptor (beta chain) derives from a study of persistence of HIV-infected CD4 T cells. Concerning this clone: The antigen remains unidentified.

V lost 4 bases and J 0 bases, leaving 16 bases between the germline ends. CDR3 length: 16 residues. Germline loops: CDR1 LNHDA, CDR2 SQIVND (reference sequence). An overlapping HIV-1 Gag peptide pool stimulated these cells at about 0.94 ug/peptide/mL. CD4+ T cells upregulating both CD40 ligand and CD69 were sorted as responding cells. Points from the study as a whole: Rare CMV-responding cells carrying HIV-1 proviruses were not analyzed separately for TCR.

The libraries were made with immunoSEQ version 4 in survey mode. Method: immunoSEQ multiplex PCR; TCRdb's copy keeps in-frame clones and lacks some. There are 25,000 to 35,000 clones in the sample; 65% to 75% occur only once, and roughly 1.5% lies in the top ten. The sequencing used CD4+ T cells sorted from PBMCs after approximately 19-hour stimulation, collected from a patient who received antiretroviral therapy. The source of this sequence is an adult man with HIV who was CMV-seropositive. This chain connects TRBV19 to TRBJ2-7; D not certain. Here the CDR3 reads CASSTQYSAHSYEQYF. The CDR3 DNA is TGTGCCAGTAGTACCCAATACAGTGCCCACTCCTACGAGCAGTACTTC.